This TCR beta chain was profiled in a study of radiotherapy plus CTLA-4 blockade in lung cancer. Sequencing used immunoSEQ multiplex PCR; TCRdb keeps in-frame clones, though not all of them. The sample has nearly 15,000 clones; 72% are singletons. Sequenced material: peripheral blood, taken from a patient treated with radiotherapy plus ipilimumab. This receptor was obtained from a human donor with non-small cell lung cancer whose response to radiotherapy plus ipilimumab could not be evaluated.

CDR3 sequence (DNA): TGTGCCAGCAGTGAATTTGGGGCGGTCCTGCACGAGCAGTACTTC. Translating it yields CASSEFGAVLHEQYF. This chain links TRBV2 with TRBJ2-7; TRBD1 is a possible D gene (5 bases). Germline-derived CDR1 and CDR2 are SNHLY and FYNNEI. There are 15 residues in the CDR3. Trimming took off 2 bases at V and 5 bases at J, with 16 bases between the two ends. Full variable domain (outside the CDR3, taken from reference TRBV2 and TRBJ2-7): EPEVTQTPSHQVTQMGQEVILRCVPISNHLYFYWYRQILGQKVEFLVSFYNNEISEKSEIFDDQFSVERPDGSNFTLKIRSTKLEDSAMYFCASSEFGAVLHEQYFGPGTRLTVT.